Listed below are T cell receptor beta chains from one sample, sequenced in a study of blood T cell repertoires in COVID-19. Produced via immunoSEQ multiplex PCR; TCRdb's table is partial and in-frame only. The sample carries tens of thousands of clones, under 95% recorded once. The sample comprised peripheral blood. The receptors here all came from a middle-aged man with acute or convalescent COVID-19. The CDR3 runs from the conserved cysteine through the conserved F or W. The order of the fields is J gene, V gene, CDR3 protein.

TRBJ2-7 TRBV6-5 CASSYRGQAYEQYF
TRBJ2-1 TRBV11-2 CASSLGPGLPNEQFF
TRBJ2-7 TRBV18 CASSPGAQGSYEQYF
TRBJ1-1 TRBV5-1 CASSLEGTLLMNTEAFF
TRBJ1-1 TRBV3-1/TRBV3-2 CASSHRPDSEAFF
TRBJ2-7 TRBV18 CASSPRTDYYEQYF
TRBJ2-5 TRBV18 CASSPNVAGETQYF
TRBJ2-1 TRBV18 CASSPQGFSGGNEQFF
TRBJ2-4 TRBV2 CASSERTQNIQYF
TRBJ2-3 TRBV19 CASSQGLFTDTQYF
TRBJ2-7 TRBV6-1 CASSEARVPGQAFYEQYF
TRBJ1-5 TRBV7-8 CASSLSSPTAGQPQHF
TRBJ2-7 TRBV27 CASRIRQALSYEQYF
TRBJ1-5 TRBV24-1 CATGDRGWQPQHF
TRBJ1-6 TRBV28 CASSLNLENSPLHF
TRBJ1-1 TRBV18 CASSPRRELGVEAFF
TRBJ1-1 TRBV19 CASRQEGRGNTEAFF
TRBJ1-2 TRBV28 CASGPFSNYGYTF
TRBJ2-7 TRBV7-9 CASSLGQGSHEQYF
TRBJ1-2 TRBV5-1 CASSLEARDYGYTF
TRBJ2-3 TRBV24-1 CATSDPTGADTQYF
TRBJ2-7 TRBV11-2 CASSLTSGNYEQYF
TRBJ2-7 TRBV6-6 CASRLESYEQYF
TRBJ2-1 TRBV14 CASSNSGGYNEQFF
TRBJ1-2 TRBV5-6 CASSLAGTRFGYTF
TRBJ1-5 TRBV18 CASSPSRSNQPQHF
TRBJ2-5 TRBV7-9 CASSLQEYQETQYF
TRBJ2-3 TRBV3-1/TRBV3-2 CASSQGALTGDTQYF
TRBJ1-5 TRBV5-8 CASSLGGYSNQPQHF
TRBJ1-1 TRBV6-5 CASTGYLRGEAFF
TRBJ2-3 TRBV19 CASSRRGLTITSTDTQYF
TRBJ1-1 TRBV3-1/TRBV3-2 CASRRSLLGDSSTEAFF
TRBJ1-2 TRBV12-3/TRBV12-4 CASSPDSTYGYTF
TRBJ2-7 TRBV30 CAWSGTGGYEQYF
TRBJ1-6 TRBV5-8 CASSFWGQGNSPLHF
TRBJ2-2 TRBV11-2 CASSRYRITGELFF
TRBJ1-5 TRBV12-5 CASGPGDRGTQPQHF
TRBJ1-5 TRBV7-9 CASSLAPGNQPQHF
TRBJ2-5 TRBV19 CASSFGRGETQYF
TRBJ2-3 TRBV2 CANSLTGLRDTQYF
TRBJ2-6 TRBV18 CASSRGGSNRGQMTF
TRBJ1-1 TRBV30 CAWINRSPEAFF
TRBJ2-3 TRBV19 CATGTGQTDTQYF
TRBJ2-7 TRBV6-5 CASSFNRVVYF
TRBJ1-1 TRBV7-2 CASSTDSVEAFF